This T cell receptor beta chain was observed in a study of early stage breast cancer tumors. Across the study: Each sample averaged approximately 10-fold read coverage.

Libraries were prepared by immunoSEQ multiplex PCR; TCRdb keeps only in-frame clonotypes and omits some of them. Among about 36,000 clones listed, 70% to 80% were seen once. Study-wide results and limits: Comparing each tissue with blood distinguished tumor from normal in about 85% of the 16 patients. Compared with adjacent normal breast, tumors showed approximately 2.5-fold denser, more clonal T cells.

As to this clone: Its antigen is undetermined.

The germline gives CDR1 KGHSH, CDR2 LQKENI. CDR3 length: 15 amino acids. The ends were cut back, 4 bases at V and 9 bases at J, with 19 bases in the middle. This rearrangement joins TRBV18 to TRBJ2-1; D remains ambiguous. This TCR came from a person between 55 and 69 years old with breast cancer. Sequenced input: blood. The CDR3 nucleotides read TGTGCCAGCTCACTTCACCCCCGGGCTGACGGTGAGCAGTTCTTC. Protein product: CASSLHPRADGEQFF.